This is a list of T cell receptor beta chains from one sample in a study of regulatory T cells in long-lasting Graves disease. TCRdb reprocessed the multiplex PCR reads via MiXCR and lists one record per CDR3 protein. Of fewer than 400,000 distinct CDR3 sequences in the sample, 20% were seen once. Sequencing was performed on peripheral blood mononuclear cells (PBMCs), taken when the disease was refractory, from a patient treated with antithyroid drugs. These receptors were collected from a female donor with Graves disease. CDR3s include the opening cysteine and the closing phenylalanine or tryptophan. Each record gives: D gene, clone size, V gene, J gene, CDR3 protein, CDR3 DNA. D genes are given only for firm matches. Not all rows give a size; the values are once, few, many and, for expanded clones, a class.

D: .
size: few
V: TRBV6-5
J: TRBJ1-5
CDR3: CASSYLGNQPQHF
DNA: TGTGCCAGCAGTTACCTGGGCAATCAGCCCCAGCATTTT

D: .
size: many
V: TRBV7-9
J: TRBJ1-4
CDR3: CASSLAPRDGSEKLFF
DNA: TGTGCCAGCAGCTTAGCCCCCAGGGACGGGAGTGAAAAACTGTTTTTT

D: .
size: many
V: TRBV3-1
J: TRBJ2-6
CDR3: CASSQNTLSGANVLTF
DNA: TGTGCCAGCAGCCAAAATACACTCTCTGGGGCCAACGTCCTGACTTTC

D: .
size: many
V: TRBV28
J: TRBJ1-2
CDR3: CASSSPLFGGYTF
DNA: TGTGCCAGCAGTTCTCCGCTATTCGGGGGCTACACCTTC

D: .
size: .
V: TRBV13
J: TRBJ1-3
CDR3: CASSRRQTMNTIYF
DNA: TGTGCCAGCAGCCGTAGGCAGACGATGAACACCATATATTTT

D: .
size: .
V: TRBV7-2
J: TRBJ2-3
CDR3: CASSLWGGFADTQYF
DNA: TGTGCCAGCAGCTTATGGGGTGGGTTTGCAGATACGCAGTATTTT

D: TRBD2
size: .
V: TRBV20-1
J: TRBJ2-3
CDR3: CSARGGLAGETTQYF
DNA: TGCAGTGCTAGAGGGGGACTAGCGGGAGAGACGACGCAGTATTTT

D: TRBD1
size: many
V: TRBV12-3/TRBV12-4
J: TRBJ1-1
CDR3: CASSLSTGGNTEAFF
DNA: TGTGCCAGCAGTTTGTCGACAGGGGGGAACACTGAAGCTTTCTTT

D: .
size: few
V: TRBV12-3/TRBV12-4
J: TRBJ1-1
CDR3: CASSRGRDLHTEAFF
DNA: TGTGCCAGCAGCCGAGGCCGGGACCTCCACACTGAAGCTTTCTTT

D: .
size: few
V: TRBV15
J: TRBJ1-1
CDR3: CATSQGMNTEAFF
DNA: TGTGCCACCAGCCAAGGAATGAACACTGAAGCTTTCTTT

D: .
size: .
V: TRBV28
J: TRBJ1-6
CDR3: CASGGGTNSPLHF
DNA: TGTGCCAGCGGAGGGGGTACAAATTCACCCCTCCACTTT

D: .
size: .
V: TRBV14
J: TRBJ1-1
CDR3: CASSQSFLNTEAFF
DNA: TGTGCCAGCAGCCAATCTTTTCTGAACACTGAAGCTTTCTTT

D: .
size: few
V: TRBV20-1
J: TRBJ2-2
CDR3: CSARDGAQGVLAGELFF
DNA: TGCAGTGCTAGAGATGGCGCCCAGGGTGTCCTGGCCGGGGAGCTGTTTTTT

D: TRBD1
size: .
V: TRBV12-3/TRBV12-4
J: TRBJ2-7
CDR3: CASSPRQGERSYEQYF
DNA: TGTGCCAGCAGTCCCCGACAGGGAGAGCGCTCCTACGAGCAGTACTTC

D: .
size: .
V: TRBV7-9
J: TRBJ2-5
CDR3: CASSRTPGVGQYF
DNA: TGTGCCAGCAGCCGTACTCCAGGGGTTGGCCAGTACTTC

D: .
size: .
V: TRBV27
J: TRBJ1-1
CDR3: CASSLGAAAFF
DNA: TGTGCCAGCAGTTTAGGTGCGGCAGCTTTCTTT

D: .
size: .
V: TRBV3-1
J: TRBJ1-1
CDR3: CATSPTTANTEAFF
DNA: TGTGCCACCTCGCCAACAACTGCAAACACTGAAGCTTTCTTT

D: TRBD2
size: .
V: TRBV29-1
J: TRBJ2-5
CDR3: CSVGGLGLQETQYF
DNA: TGCAGCGTTGGAGGTTTGGGACTACAAGAGACCCAGTACTTC

D: TRBD2
size: few
V: TRBV20-1
J: TRBJ2-7
CDR3: CSAYWASGSYEQYF
DNA: TGCAGTGCCTACTGGGCTAGCGGGAGTTACGAGCAGTACTTC

D: .
size: .
V: TRBV9
J: TRBJ2-2
CDR3: CASSVASGVNTGELFF
DNA: TGTGCCAGCAGCGTAGCTTCAGGGGTTAACACCGGGGAGCTGTTTTTT

D: .
size: few
V: TRBV7-2
J: TRBJ2-3
CDR3: CASSVQGSDTQYF
DNA: TGTGCCAGCAGTGTGCAGGGGTCAGATACGCAGTATTTT

D: .
size: .
V: TRBV28
J: TRBJ1-3
CDR3: CASSLELGGNTIYF
DNA: TGTGCCAGCAGTTTAGAGCTTGGGGGAAACACCATATATTTT

D: .
size: few
V: TRBV6-1
J: TRBJ1-1
CDR3: CASSDGARGTEAFF
DNA: TGTGCCAGCAGCGATGGGGCGCGGGGAACTGAAGCTTTCTTT

D: TRBD2
size: .
V: TRBV7-2
J: TRBJ2-5
CDR3: CASSSPSGRAETQYF
DNA: TGTGCCAGCAGCTCCCCTAGCGGGAGGGCAGAGACCCAGTACTTC

D: .
size: many
V: TRBV20-1
J: TRBJ2-7
CDR3: CSFLPGGYEQYF
DNA: TGCAGTTTCCTGCCTGGCGGATACGAGCAGTACTTC

D: .
size: many
V: TRBV12-3/TRBV12-4
J: TRBJ2-2
CDR3: CASSPLDRNTGELFF
DNA: TGTGCCAGCAGTCCCCTAGACAGGAACACCGGGGAGCTGTTTTTT

D: .
size: many
V: TRBV7-2
J: TRBJ1-6
CDR3: CASSDSRSPLHF
DNA: TGTGCCAGCAGCGACAGTCGGTCACCCCTCCACTTT

D: .
size: .
V: TRBV4-1
J: TRBJ1-1
CDR3: CASSHVLITEAFF
DNA: TGCGCCAGCAGCCATGTCTTGATCACTGAAGCTTTCTTT

D: TRBD1
size: few
V: TRBV7-9
J: TRBJ1-2
CDR3: CASSTGDIKNYGYTF
DNA: TGTGCCAGCAGTACAGGGGACATAAAGAACTATGGCTACACCTTC

D: TRBD1
size: .
V: TRBV6-1
J: TRBJ2-7
CDR3: CASSAKTGFEQYF
DNA: TGTGCCAGCAGTGCAAAGACAGGGTTCGAGCAGTACTTC

D: .
size: .
V: TRBV29-1
J: TRBJ1-1
CDR3: CSVDRTGNTEAFF
DNA: TGCAGCGTTGATCGTACAGGGAACACTGAAGCTTTCTTT

D: .
size: .
V: TRBV29-1
J: TRBJ2-2
CDR3: CSARIAGELFF
DNA: TGCAGCGCCCGGATTGCCGGGGAGCTGTTTTTT

D: .
size: .
V: TRBV6-2/TRBV6-3
J: TRBJ2-7
CDR3: CASSYEKTYEQYF
DNA: TGTGCCAGCAGTTACGAGAAAACCTACGAGCAGTACTTC

D: .
size: .
V: TRBV11-2
J: TRBJ2-3
CDR3: CASFGGADTQYF
DNA: TGTGCCAGCTTCGGTGGTGCGGATACGCAGTATTTT

D: .
size: .
V: TRBV6-1
J: TRBJ2-3
CDR3: CASSPGRNTDTQYF
DNA: TGTGCCAGCAGTCCGGGCAGAAACACAGATACGCAGTATTTT

D: .
size: many
V: TRBV6-1
J: TRBJ1-1
CDR3: CASSEAEAFF
DNA: TGTGCCAGCAGTGAAGCTGAAGCTTTCTTT

D: .
size: .
V: TRBV20-1
J: TRBJ1-2
CDR3: CSAARDLTRGYTF
DNA: TGCAGTGCCGCCCGGGACCTAACGAGGGGCTACACCTTC

D: TRBD2
size: few
V: TRBV24-1
J: TRBJ2-2
CDR3: CATSDAGLPNTGELFF
DNA: TGTGCCACCAGTGATGCGGGACTACCGAACACCGGGGAGCTGTTTTTT

D: TRBD1
size: many
V: TRBV9
J: TRBJ1-4
CDR3: CASSAGTATNEKLFF
DNA: TGTGCCAGCAGCGCCGGGACAGCAACTAATGAAAAACTGTTTTTT

D: .
size: .
V: TRBV6-1
J: TRBJ2-1
CDR3: CASSPFGQGHNEQFF
DNA: TGTGCCAGCAGTCCCTTCGGGCAGGGACACAATGAGCAGTTCTTC

D: TRBD1
size: few
V: TRBV20-1
J: TRBJ2-3
CDR3: CSAETGVTDTQYF
DNA: TGCAGTGCTGAGACAGGGGTCACAGATACGCAGTATTTT

D: TRBD1
size: many
V: TRBV15
J: TRBJ1-4
CDR3: CATSRGPGGDEKLFF
DNA: TGTGCCACCAGCAGAGGGCCAGGGGGCGATGAAAAACTGTTTTTT

D: .
size: many
V: TRBV28
J: TRBJ2-7
CDR3: CASSEPRGIAYEQYF
DNA: TGTGCCAGCAGTGAACCAAGGGGGATAGCTTACGAGCAGTACTTC

D: TRBD1
size: .
V: TRBV6-2/TRBV6-3
J: TRBJ2-3
CDR3: CASRPTGVSTDTQYF
DNA: TGTGCCAGCAGACCGACAGGGGTTAGTACAGATACGCAGTATTTT

D: .
size: many
V: TRBV2
J: TRBJ2-7
CDR3: CASSEADGSLYEQYF
DNA: TGTGCCAGCAGTGAAGCAGACGGGAGTTTGTACGAGCAGTACTTC

D: .
size: .
V: TRBV6-1
J: TRBJ1-1
CDR3: CASWPGLWNTEAFF
DNA: TGTGCCAGCTGGCCAGGGCTTTGGAACACTGAAGCTTTCTTT

D: .
size: .
V: TRBV28
J: TRBJ2-2
CDR3: CASTPLLTATGELFF
DNA: TGTGCCAGCACTCCCTTACTAACAGCGACCGGGGAGCTGTTTTTT

D: .
size: few
V: TRBV11-2
J: TRBJ2-3
CDR3: CASSLEPADTQYF
DNA: TGTGCCAGCAGCTTAGAGCCCGCAGATACGCAGTATTTT